This TCR beta chain was captured in a study of control samples from healthy donors and cancer patients. CDR1 is MNHEY, CDR2 SVGAGI, per germline. The CDR3 sequence is 14 residues long. V lost 5 bases and J lost 4; bases outside the gene matches: 7. Repertoires were generated with immunoSEQ multiplex PCR, while TCRdb's copy carries only in-frame clones and drops some. The sample carries about 120,000 clones, approximately 92% recorded once. The sequenced sample consisted of PBMCs. This clonotype was sampled from a woman aged 50 to 60 with colorectal cancer. This chain links TRBV6-5 with TRBJ1-2, with 7 bases fitting TRBD1. The DNA for the CDR3 is TGTGCCAGCAGTAAGGGACAGATAACCTATGGCTACACCTTC. Protein sequence: CASSKGQITYGYTF.